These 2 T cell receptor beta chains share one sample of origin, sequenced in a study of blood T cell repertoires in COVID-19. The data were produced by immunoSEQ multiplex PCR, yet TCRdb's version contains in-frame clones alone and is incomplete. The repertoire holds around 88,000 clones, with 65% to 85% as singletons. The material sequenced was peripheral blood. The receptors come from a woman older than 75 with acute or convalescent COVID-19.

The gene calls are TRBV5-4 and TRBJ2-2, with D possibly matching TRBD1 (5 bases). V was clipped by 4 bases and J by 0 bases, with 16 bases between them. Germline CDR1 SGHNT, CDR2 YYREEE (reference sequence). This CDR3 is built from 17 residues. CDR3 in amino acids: CASSQLERQTNTGELFF. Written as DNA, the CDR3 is TGTGCCAGCAGCCAGCTAGAACGACAGACGAACACCGGGGAGCTGTTTTTT.

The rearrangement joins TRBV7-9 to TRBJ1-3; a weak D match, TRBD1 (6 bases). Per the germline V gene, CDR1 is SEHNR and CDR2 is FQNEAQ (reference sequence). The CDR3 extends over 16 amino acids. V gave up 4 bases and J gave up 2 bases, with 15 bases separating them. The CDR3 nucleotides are TGTGCCAGCAGCTCAACAGGGCTTCAGACTGGAAACACCATATATTTT. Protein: CASSSTGLQTGNTIYF.